Presented here are 15 T cell receptor beta chains from one specimen sequenced in a study of cytomegalovirus exposure and HLA in healthy donors. In the PCR, 60 Vbeta and 13 Jbeta primers were used. Only in-frame clones appear in the TCRdb table, and some are missing; sequencing was by immunoSEQ multiplex PCR. The table records 130,000 to 150,000 clones, 78% of them present only once. Sequencing input: PBMCs. Receptors originate from a female donor in good health and CMV-seronegative.

The chain carries TRBV30 and TRBJ1-5; 10 nucleotides agree with TRBD1. Trimming cost V 2 bases and J 12 bases; bases outside gene matches: 22. The CDR3 is made up of 18 amino acids. Germline CDR1 reads GTSNPN; CDR2 reads SVGIG (reference sequence). The CDR3 region has the DNA TGTGCCTGGAGTCCACGCGGACAGGGGGTTGGGGTGCTGTGGGACCAGCATTTT. The encoded protein is CAWSPRGQGVGVLWDQHF.

This rearrangement joins TRBV2 to TRBJ2-1, with 7 bases that match TRBD2. The V gene end was trimmed by 8 bases and the J gene end by 4 bases; junction bases not matched to a gene: 5. Germline lookup yields CDR1 SNHLY and CDR2 FYNNEI. The CDR3 sequence is 13 residues long. The CDR3 bases are TGTGCCAGCGGACGGGGGGAATACAATGAGCAGTTCTTC. Translating it yields CASGRGEYNEQFF.

Comments on this clone: The CDR3 does not end in the conserved phenylalanine or tryptophan, so this is likely a read error. The chain employs TRBV7-9 and TRBJ1-5, with 7 bases identical to TRBD1. From germline, CDR1 is SEHNR and CDR2 FQNEAQ (reference sequence). This CDR3 contains 15 residues. V gave up 1 base and J gave up 9 bases; unmatched junction bases: 9. CDR3 loop: CASSLGDSSGSPQHS. In nucleotides, the CDR3 is TGTGCCAGCAGCTTAGGGGACAGTTCGGGATCGCCCCAGCATTCT.

CDR3 sequence reads: CATSRDFAGGSYEQYF. The CDR3 bases are TGTGCCACCAGCAGAGATTTTGCGGGCGGCTCCTACGAGCAGTACTTC. The chain couples TRBV15 to TRBJ2-7; D may be TRBD2 (5 bases). This CDR3 is 16 amino acids long. V gave up 0 bases and J gave up 0 bases, with 12 bases separating them. Germline-derived CDR1 and CDR2 are LNHNV and YYDKDF (reference sequence).

The chain couples TRBV30 to TRBJ2-1; tentatively, D is TRBD1 (6 bases). The CDR3 sequence is 14 residues long. V was clipped by 3 bases and J by 5 bases, with 14 bases between them. CDR1 and CDR2 (germline): GTSNPN, SVGIG (reference sequence). CDR3 loop: CAWRKGGPHNEQFF. CDR3 DNA: TGTGCCTGGAGGAAAGGGGGACCCCACAATGAGCAGTTCTTC.

The CDR3 DNA is TGTGCCATCACTTCCGGGACAGGTGTCTACGAGCAGTACTTC. Protein sequence: CAITSGTGVYEQYF. The V and J genes are TRBV10-3 and TRBJ2-7; 8 bases agree with TRBD1. V shed 7 bases and J 3 bases; nucleotides not matched to a gene: 8. Germline V gene lookup returns CDR1 ENHRY and CDR2 SYGVKD. The CDR3 spans 14 residues.

This clone was detected once. The V and J genes are TRBV19 and TRBJ1-5; no reliable D call. There are 14 residues in the CDR3. The germline V gene has CDR1 LNHDA and CDR2 SQIVND (reference sequence). The V end was cut by 5 bases, the J end by 9 bases, with 17 bases between. This chain's CDR3 is CASSSGGSRRPQHF. DNA for the CDR3: TGTGCCAGTAGTTCCGGCGGCAGCCGAAGGCCCCAGCATTTT.

This clone showed up just once. The J gene is TRBJ1-5, the V gene TRBV29-1, with 7 positions matching TRBD1. The V and J ends lost 3 bases and 3 bases, in that order; junction bases with no gene match: 2. The CDR3 runs 13 residues. Germline V gives CDR1 SQVTM, CDR2 ANQGSEA. CDR3 loop: CSVETGSNQPQHF. The CDR3 nucleotides read TGCAGCGTTGAGACAGGGTCCAATCAGCCCCAGCATTTT.

This clone was seen only once. The chain has TRBV6-1 and TRBJ2-1; D perhaps matches TRBD1 (5 bases). V lost 2 bases and J 3 bases, leaving 14 bases between the germline ends. This CDR3 region has 16 residues. From germline, CDR1 is MNHNS and CDR2 SASEGT. CDR3 nucleotides: TGTGCCAGCAGTGAAAGACAGCCCTATTTCTACAATGAGCAGTTCTTC. Protein product: CASSERQPYFYNEQFF.

This clone was recorded a few times. The rearrangement uses TRBV14 and TRBJ1-1; D possibly corresponds to TRBD1 (5 bases). Germline V CDR1 and CDR2: SGHDN, FVKESK. V was pared by 0 bases and J by 5 bases, with 10 bases between. This CDR3 spans 14 amino acids. CDR3 nucleotide sequence: TGTGCCAGCAGCCAAGATCTCGGGGGAACTGAAGCTTTCTTT. Translation: CASSQDLGGTEAFF.

The DNA of the CDR3 is TGCGCCAGCGCCCGGGGGGGGCTACCTGAAGCTTTCTTT. This sequence encodes CASARGGLPEAFF. The rearrangement links TRBV5-1 to TRBJ1-1; tentatively, D is TRBD1 (6 bases). This CDR3 has 13 residues. V was shortened by 7 bases and J by 6 bases, with 16 bases between the two germline ends. CDR1 and CDR2 (germline): SGHRS, YFSETQ. Complete variable domain (other parts from reference TRBV5-1 and TRBJ1-1): KAGVTQTPRYLIKTRGQQVTLSCSPISGHRSVSWYQQTPGQGLQFLFEYFSETQRNKGNFPGRFSGRQFSNSRSEMNVSTLELGDSALYLCASARGGLPEAFFGQGTRLTVV.

V usage is TRBV6-1 and J usage is TRBJ2-1, with no clear D. The V end was cut by 2 bases, the J end by 3 bases, with 14 bases between. This CDR3 spans 16 amino acids. CDR1 MNHNS and CDR2 SASEGT come from the germline V gene. The CDR3 is CASSENQARGYNEQFF. The CDR3 nucleotides are TGTGCCAGCAGTGAAAACCAGGCCCGTGGCTACAATGAGCAGTTCTTC.

The V and J genes are TRBV28 and TRBJ1-5; no definite D call. CDR1 is MDHEN, CDR2 SYDVKM, per germline. The V end was cut by 2 bases, the J end by 7 bases, with 9 bases between. CDR3 length equals 13 residues. CDR3 nucleotides: TGTGCCAGCAGTTTACGAGGAACCCAGCCCCAGCATTTT. This codes for CASSLRGTQPQHF.

The chain has TRBV28 and TRBJ1-1; 7 positions agree with TRBD1. After removal of 1 base from V and 6 bases from J, the junction contained 5 bases not matched to a gene. The CDR3 extends over 14 amino acids. Per the germline V gene, CDR1 is MDHEN and CDR2 is SYDVKM. CDR3 sequence reads: CASSLLQGHSEAFF. CDR3 sequence (DNA): TGTGCCAGCAGTTTATTACAGGGGCACTCTGAAGCTTTCTTT.

This clone was observed a handful of times. The genes are TRBV28 and TRBJ2-7; 8 nucleotides match TRBD1. In germline, CDR1 is MDHEN, CDR2 SYDVKM. J gave up 6 bases and V 8 bases, and 21 bases lay outside the gene matches. This CDR3 spans 17 amino acids. CDR3 region: CASPRRQGAGYLREQYF. The CDR3 region has the DNA TGTGCCAGCCCGAGGCGCCAGGGGGCGGGATATCTCCGCGAGCAGTACTTC.